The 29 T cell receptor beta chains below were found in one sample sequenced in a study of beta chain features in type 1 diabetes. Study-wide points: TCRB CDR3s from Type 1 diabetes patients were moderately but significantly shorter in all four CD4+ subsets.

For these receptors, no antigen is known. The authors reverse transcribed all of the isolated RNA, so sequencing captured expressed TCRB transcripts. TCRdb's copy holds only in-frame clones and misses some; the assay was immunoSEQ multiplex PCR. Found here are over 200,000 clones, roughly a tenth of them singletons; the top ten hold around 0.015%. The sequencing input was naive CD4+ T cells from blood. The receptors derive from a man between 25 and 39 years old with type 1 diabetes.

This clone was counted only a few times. The CDR3 bases are TGCGCCAGCAGCCAACCGTACATACTAGACAGGGGGAATTCACCCCTCCACTTT. Its protein product is CASSQPYILDRGNSPLHF. The chain joins TRBV4-1 to TRBJ1-6, with 9 bases fitting TRBD1. Germline CDR1 is MGHRA and CDR2 is YSYEKL. V was pared by 2 bases and J by 7 bases, with 12 bases of the junction left unmatched. The CDR3 sequence is 18 residues long.

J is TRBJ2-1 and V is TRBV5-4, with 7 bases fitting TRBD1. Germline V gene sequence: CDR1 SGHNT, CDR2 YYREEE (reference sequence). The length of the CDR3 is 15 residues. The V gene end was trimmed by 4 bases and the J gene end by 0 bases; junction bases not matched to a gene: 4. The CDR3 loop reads CASSEGQVSYNEQFF. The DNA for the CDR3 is TGTGCCAGCAGCGAAGGACAGGTCTCCTACAATGAGCAGTTCTTC. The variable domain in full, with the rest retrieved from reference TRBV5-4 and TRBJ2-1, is ETGVTQSPTHLIKTRGQQVTLRCSSQSGHNTVSWYQQALGQGPQFIFQYYREEENGRGNFPPRFSGLQFPNYSSELNVNALELDDSALYLCASSEGQVSYNEQFFGPGTRLTVL.

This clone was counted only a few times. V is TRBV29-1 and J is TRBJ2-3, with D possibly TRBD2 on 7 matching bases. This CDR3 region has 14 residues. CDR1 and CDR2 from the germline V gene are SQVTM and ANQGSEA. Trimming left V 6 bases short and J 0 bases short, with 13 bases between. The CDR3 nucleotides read TGCAGCGTCGGCAGGGGAGGGAGCACAGATACGCAGTATTTT. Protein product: CSVGRGGSTDTQYF.

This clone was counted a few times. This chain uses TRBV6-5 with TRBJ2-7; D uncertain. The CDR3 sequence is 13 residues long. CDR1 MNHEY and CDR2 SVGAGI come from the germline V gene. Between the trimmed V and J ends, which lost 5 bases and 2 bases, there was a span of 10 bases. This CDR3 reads CASSPDPTYEQYF. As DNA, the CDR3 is TGTGCCAGCAGTCCCGATCCTACCTACGAGCAGTACTTC.

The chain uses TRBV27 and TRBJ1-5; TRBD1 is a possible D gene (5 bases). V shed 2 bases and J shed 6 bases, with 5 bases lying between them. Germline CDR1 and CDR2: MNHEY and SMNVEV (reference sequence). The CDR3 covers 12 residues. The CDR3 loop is CASSLQGQPQHF. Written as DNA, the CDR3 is TGTGCCAGCAGTTTACAGGGTCAGCCCCAGCATTTT.

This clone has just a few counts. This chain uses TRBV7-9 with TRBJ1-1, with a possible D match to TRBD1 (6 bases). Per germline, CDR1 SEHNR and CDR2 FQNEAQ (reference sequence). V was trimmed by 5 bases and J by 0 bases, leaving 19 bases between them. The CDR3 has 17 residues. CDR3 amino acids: CASSQMVRGALNTEAFF. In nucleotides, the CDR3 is TGTGCCAGCAGCCAGATGGTCAGGGGTGCCCTGAACACTGAAGCTTTCTTT. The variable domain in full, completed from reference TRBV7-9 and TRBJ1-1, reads DTGVSQNPRHKITKRGQNVTFRCDPISEHNRLYWYRQTLGQGPEFLTYFQNEAQLEKSRLLSDRFSAERPKGSFSTLEIQRTEQGDSAMYLCASSQMVRGALNTEAFFGQGTRLTVV.

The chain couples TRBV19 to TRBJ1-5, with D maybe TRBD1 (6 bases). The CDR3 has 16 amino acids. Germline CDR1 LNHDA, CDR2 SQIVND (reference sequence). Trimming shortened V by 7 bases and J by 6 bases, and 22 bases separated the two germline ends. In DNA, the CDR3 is TGTGCCAGTACCAGGACAGCTTATAGCTCCGGTCAGCCCCAGCATTTT. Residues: CASTRTAYSSGQPQHF.

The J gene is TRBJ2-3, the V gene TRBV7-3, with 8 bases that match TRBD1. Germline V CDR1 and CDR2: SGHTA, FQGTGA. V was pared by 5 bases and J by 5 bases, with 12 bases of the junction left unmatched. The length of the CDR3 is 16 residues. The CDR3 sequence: CASSPVGQGGGDTQYF. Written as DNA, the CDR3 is TGTGCCAGCAGCCCCGTTGGACAGGGTGGTGGAGATACGCAGTATTTT. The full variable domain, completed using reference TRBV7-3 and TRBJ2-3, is GAGVSQTPSNKVTEKGKYVELRCDPISGHTALYWYRQSLGQGPEFLIYFQGTGAADDSGLPNDRFFAVRPEGSVSTLKIQRTERGDSAVYLCASSPVGQGGGDTQYFGPGTRLTVL.

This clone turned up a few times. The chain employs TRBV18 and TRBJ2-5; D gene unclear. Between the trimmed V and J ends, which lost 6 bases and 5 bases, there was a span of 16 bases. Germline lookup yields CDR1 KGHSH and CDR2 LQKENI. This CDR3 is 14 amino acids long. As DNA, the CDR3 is TGTGCCAGCTCCCCCGCGTCGGCGCGGGAGACCCAGTACTTC. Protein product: CASSPASARETQYF.

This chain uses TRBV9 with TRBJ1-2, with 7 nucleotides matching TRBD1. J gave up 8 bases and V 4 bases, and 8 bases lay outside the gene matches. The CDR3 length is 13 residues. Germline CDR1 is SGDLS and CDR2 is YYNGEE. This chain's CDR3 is CASSLRQGLGYTF. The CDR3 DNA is TGTGCCAGCAGCCTCAGACAGGGATTAGGCTACACCTTC.

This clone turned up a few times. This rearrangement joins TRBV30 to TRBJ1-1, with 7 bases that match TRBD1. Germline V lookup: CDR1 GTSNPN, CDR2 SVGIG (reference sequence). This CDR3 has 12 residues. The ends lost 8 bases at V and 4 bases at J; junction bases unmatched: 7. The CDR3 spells CAGPGGGTEAFF. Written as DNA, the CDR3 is TGTGCCGGACCAGGGGGTGGCACTGAAGCTTTCTTT.

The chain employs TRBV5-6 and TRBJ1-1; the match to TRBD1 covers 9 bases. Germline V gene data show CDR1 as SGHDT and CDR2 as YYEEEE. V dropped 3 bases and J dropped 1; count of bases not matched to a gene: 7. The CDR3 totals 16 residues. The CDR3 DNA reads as TGTGCCAGCAGCTACCTAGACAGGGGGAGGAACACTGAAGCTTTCTTT. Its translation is CASSYLDRGRNTEAFF.

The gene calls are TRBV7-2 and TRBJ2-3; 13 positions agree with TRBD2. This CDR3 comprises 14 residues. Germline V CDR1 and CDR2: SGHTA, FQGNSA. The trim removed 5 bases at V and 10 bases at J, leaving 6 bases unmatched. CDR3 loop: CASSKGLAGQSQYF. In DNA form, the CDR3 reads TGTGCCAGCAGCAAGGGACTAGCGGGGCAGTCGCAGTATTTT.

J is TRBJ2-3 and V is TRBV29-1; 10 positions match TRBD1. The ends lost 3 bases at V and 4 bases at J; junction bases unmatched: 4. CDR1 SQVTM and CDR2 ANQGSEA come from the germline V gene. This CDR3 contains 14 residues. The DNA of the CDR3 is TGCAGCGTTGAGGGAGGGACAGGGGCAGATACGCAGTATTTT. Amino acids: CSVEGGTGADTQYF.

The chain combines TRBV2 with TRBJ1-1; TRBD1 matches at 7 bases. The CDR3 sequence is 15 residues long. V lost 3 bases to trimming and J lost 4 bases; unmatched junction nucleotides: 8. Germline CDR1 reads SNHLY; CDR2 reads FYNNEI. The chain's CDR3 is CASSEGSTGTTEAFF. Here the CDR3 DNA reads TGTGCCAGCAGTGAGGGATCGACAGGGACCACTGAAGCTTTCTTT.

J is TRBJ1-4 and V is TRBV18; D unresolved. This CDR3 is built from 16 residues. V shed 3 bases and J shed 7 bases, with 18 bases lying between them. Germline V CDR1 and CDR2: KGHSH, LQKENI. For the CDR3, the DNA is TGTGCCAGCTCACCCGCTGGAGTAGGTGGAAGTGAAAAACTGTTTTTT. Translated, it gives CASSPAGVGGSEKLFF.

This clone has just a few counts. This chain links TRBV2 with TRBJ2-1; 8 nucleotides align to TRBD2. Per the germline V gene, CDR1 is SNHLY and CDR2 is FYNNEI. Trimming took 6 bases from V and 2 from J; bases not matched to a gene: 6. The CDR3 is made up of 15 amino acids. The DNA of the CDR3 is TGTGCCAGCAGGCAACCGGGGGGGGCCTACAATGAGCAGTTCTTC. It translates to CASRQPGGAYNEQFF.

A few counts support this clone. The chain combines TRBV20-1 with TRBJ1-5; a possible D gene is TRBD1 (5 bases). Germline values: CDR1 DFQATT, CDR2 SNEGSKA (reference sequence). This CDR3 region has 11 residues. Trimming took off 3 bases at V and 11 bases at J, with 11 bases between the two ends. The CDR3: CSARGGSTQHF. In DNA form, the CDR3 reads TGCAGTGCTAGGGGGGGTTCTACCCAGCATTTT.

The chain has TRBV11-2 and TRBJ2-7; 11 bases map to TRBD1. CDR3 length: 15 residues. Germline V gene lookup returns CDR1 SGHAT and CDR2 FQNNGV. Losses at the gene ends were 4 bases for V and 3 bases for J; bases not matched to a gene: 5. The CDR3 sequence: CASSWRTGGIYEQYF. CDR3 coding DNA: TGTGCCAGCAGCTGGAGGACAGGGGGCATCTACGAGCAGTACTTC.

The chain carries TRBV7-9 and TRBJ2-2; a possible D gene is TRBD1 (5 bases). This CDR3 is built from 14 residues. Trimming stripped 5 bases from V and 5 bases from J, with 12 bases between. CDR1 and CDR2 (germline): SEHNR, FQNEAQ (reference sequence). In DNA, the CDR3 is TGTGCCAGCAGCCCGCAGGGTGGTACCGGGGAGCTGTTTTTT. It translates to CASSPQGGTGELFF. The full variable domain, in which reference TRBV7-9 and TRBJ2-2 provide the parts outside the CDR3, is DTGVSQNPRHKITKRGQNVTFRCDPISEHNRLYWYRQTLGQGPEFLTYFQNEAQLEKSRLLSDRFSAERPKGSFSTLEIQRTEQGDSAMYLCASSPQGGTGELFFGEGSRLTVL.

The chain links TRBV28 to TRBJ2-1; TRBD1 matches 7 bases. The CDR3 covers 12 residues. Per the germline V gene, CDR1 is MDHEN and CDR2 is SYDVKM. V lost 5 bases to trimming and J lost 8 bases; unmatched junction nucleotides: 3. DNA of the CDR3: TGTGCCAGCAGTATACAGGGGTATGAGCAGTTCTTC. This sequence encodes CASSIQGYEQFF.

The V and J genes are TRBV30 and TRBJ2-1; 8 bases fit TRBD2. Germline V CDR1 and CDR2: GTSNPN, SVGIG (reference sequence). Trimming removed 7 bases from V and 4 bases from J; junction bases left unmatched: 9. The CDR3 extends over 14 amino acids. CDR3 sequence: CAFAGGSRYNEQFF. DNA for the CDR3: TGTGCCTTTGCGGGGGGTTCGAGGTACAATGAGCAGTTCTTC.

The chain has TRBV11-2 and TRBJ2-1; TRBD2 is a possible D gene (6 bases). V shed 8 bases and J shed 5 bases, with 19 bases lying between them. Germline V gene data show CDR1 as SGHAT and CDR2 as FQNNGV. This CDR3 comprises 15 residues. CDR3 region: CASHPGGAVDNEQFF. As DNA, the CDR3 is TGTGCCAGCCACCCCGGGGGAGCGGTCGACAATGAGCAGTTCTTC.

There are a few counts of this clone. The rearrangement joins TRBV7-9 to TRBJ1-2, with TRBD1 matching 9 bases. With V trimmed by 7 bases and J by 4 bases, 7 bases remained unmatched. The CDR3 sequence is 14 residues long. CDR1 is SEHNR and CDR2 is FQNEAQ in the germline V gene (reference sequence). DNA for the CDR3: TGTGCCAGCACCGAGGACAGGGGTGGCTATGGCTACACCTTC. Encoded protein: CASTEDRGGYGYTF.

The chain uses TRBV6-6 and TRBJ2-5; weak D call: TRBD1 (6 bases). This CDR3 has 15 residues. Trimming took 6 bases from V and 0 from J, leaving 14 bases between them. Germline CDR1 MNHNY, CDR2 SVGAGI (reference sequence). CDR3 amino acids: CASRGAAAYQETQYF. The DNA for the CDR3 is TGTGCCAGCAGGGGGGCGGCCGCGTACCAAGAGACCCAGTACTTC.

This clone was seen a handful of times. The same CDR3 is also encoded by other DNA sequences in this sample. The DNA for the CDR3 is TGTGCCAGTAGTCCAGGGGCTGGGGCCAACGTCCTGACTTTC. Translating gives CASSPGAGANVLTF. The gene calls are TRBV19 and TRBJ2-6; perhaps TRBD1 as D (6 bases). Germline CDR1 and CDR2: LNHDA and SQIVND (reference sequence). The CDR3 extends over 14 amino acids. The V and J ends lost 5 bases and 2 bases respectively, with 7 bases between them.

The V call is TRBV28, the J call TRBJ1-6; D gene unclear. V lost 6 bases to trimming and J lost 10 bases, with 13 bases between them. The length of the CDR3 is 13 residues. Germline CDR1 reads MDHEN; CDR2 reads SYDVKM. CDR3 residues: CASSRGGRSPLHF. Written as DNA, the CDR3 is TGTGCCAGCAGCCGTGGAGGGAGGTCACCCCTCCACTTT. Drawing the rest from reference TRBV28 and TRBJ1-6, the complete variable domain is DVKVTQSSRYLVKRTGEKVFLECVQDMDHENMFWYRQDPGLGLRLIYFSYDVKMKEKGDIPEGYSVSREKKERFSLILESASTNQTSMYLCASSRGGRSPLHFGNGTRLTVT.

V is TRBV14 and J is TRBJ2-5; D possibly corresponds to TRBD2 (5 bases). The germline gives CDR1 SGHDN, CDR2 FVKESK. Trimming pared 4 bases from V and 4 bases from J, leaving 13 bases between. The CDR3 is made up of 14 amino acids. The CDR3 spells CASSPSGIRETQYF. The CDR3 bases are TGTGCCAGCAGCCCCTCGGGGATCCGAGAGACCCAGTACTTC.

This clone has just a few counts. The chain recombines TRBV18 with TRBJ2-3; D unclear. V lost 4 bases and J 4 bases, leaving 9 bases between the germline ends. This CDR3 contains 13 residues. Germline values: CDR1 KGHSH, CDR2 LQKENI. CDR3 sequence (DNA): TGTGCCAGCTCACTCCAGGAAGCAGATACGCAGTATTTT. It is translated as CASSLQEADTQYF.